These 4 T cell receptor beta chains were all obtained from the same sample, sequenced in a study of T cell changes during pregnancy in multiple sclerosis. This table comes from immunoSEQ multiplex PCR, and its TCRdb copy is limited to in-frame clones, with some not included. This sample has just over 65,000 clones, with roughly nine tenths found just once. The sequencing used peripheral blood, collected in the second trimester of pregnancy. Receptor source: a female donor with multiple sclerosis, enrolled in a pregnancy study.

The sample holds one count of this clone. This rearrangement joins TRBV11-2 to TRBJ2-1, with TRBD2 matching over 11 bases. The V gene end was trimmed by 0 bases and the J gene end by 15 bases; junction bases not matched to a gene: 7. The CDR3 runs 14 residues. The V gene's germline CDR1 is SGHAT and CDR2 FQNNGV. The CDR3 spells CASSLDGSGGALFF. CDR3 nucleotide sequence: TGTGCCAGCAGCTTAGATGGTAGCGGGGGGGCCCTGTTCTTC.

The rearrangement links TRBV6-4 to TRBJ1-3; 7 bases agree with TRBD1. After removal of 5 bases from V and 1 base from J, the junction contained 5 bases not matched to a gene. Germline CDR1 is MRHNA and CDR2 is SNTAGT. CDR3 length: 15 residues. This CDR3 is CASSRQGRSGNTIYF. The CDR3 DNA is TGTGCCAGCAGTCGACAGGGCAGGTCTGGAAACACCATATATTTT.

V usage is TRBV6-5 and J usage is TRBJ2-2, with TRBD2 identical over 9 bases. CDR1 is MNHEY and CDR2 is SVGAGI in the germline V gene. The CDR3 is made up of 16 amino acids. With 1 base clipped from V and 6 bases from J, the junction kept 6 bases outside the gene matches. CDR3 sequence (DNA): TGTGCCAGCAGTTACTTGGGCGGGGGGGCGGCCGGGGAGCTGTTTTTT. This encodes CASSYLGGGAAGELFF.

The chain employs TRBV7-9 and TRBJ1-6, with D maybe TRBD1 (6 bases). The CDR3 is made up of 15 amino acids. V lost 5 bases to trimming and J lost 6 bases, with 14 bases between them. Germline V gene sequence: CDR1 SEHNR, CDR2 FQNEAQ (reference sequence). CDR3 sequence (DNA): TGTGCCAGCAGCAGTTCTCAGGGGTCTAATTCACCCCTCCACTTT. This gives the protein CASSSSQGSNSPLHF.